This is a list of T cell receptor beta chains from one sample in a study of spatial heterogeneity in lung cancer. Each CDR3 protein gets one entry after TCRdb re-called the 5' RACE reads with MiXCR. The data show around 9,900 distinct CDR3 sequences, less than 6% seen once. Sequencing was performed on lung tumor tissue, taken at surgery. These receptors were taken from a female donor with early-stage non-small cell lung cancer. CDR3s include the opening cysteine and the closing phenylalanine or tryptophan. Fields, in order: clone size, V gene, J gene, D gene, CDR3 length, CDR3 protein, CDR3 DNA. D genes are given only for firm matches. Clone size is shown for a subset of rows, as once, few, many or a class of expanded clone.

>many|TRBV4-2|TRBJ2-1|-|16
CASSQDGAAIYNEQFF
TGTGCCAGCAGCCAAGATGGCGCGGCTATTTACAATGAGCAGTTCTTC
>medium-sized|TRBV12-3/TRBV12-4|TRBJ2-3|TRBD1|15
CASSFLSTGTDTQYF
TGTGCCAGCAGTTTTTTATCGACAGGGACAGATACGCAGTATTTT
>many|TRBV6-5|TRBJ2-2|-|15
CASSYDWSNTGELFF
TGTGCCAGCAGTTACGACTGGTCGAACACCGGGGAGCTGTTTTTT
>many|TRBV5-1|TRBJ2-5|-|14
CASSFSSFQETQYF
TGCGCCAGCAGCTTTTCGTCCTTCCAAGAGACCCAGTACTTC
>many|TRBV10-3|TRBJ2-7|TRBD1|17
CAISDPGFGQGSYEQYF
TGTGCCATCAGTGACCCCGGCTTTGGACAGGGCTCCTACGAGCAGTACTTC
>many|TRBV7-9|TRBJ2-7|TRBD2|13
CASSLGREGEQYF
TGTGCCAGCAGCTTAGGTCGGGAGGGCGAGCAGTACTTC
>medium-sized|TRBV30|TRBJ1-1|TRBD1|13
CAWSRGGFAEAFF
TGTGCCTGGAGTCGAGGGGGCTTCGCTGAAGCTTTCTTT
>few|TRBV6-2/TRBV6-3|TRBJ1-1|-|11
CASSHGTEAFF
TGTGCCAGCAGTCACGGGACTGAAGCTTTCTTT
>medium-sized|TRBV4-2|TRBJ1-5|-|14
CASSPGSQDQPQHF
TGTGCCAGCAGCCCCGGGAGTCAAGATCAGCCCCAGCATTTT
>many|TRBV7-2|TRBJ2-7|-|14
CASSLGQTNYEQYF
TGTGCCAGCAGCTTAGGACAGACCAATTACGAGCAGTACTTC
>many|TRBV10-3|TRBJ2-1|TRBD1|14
CAIMGQSSYNEQFF
TGTGCCATCATGGGACAGTCCTCCTACAATGAGCAGTTCTTC
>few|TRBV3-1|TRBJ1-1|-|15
CASSQGYSGNTEAFF
TGTGCCAGCAGCCAAGGGTATTCAGGGAACACTGAAGCTTTCTTT
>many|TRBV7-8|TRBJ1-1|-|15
CASSLLPQENTEAFF
TGTGCCAGCAGCTTACTCCCCCAGGAGAACACTGAAGCTTTCTTT
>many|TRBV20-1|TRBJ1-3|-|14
CSARDGPGRNTIYF
TGCAGTGCTAGAGATGGGCCCGGGAGAAACACCATATATTTT
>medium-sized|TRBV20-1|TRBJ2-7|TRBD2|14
CSARELSGRYEQYF
TGCAGTGCTAGAGAGCTTAGCGGGAGGTACGAGCAGTACTTC
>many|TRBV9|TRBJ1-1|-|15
CASSPQDTLNTEAFF
TGTGCCAGCAGCCCCCAAGACACGCTGAACACTGAAGCTTTCTTT
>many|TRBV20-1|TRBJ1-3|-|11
CSATGRNTIYF
TGCAGTGCTACAGGTAGAAACACCATATATTTT
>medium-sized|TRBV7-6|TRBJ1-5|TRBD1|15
CASSPGTGIGQPQHF
TGTGCCAGCAGCCCAGGGACAGGGATCGGTCAGCCCCAGCATTTT
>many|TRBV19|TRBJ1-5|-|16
CASSIGQPYSNQPQHF
TGTGCCAGTAGTATAGGACAGCCCTATAGCAATCAGCCCCAGCATTTT
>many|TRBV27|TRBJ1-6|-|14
CASSLRTENSPLHF
TGTGCCAGCAGTTTAAGGACAGAGAATTCACCCCTCCACTTT
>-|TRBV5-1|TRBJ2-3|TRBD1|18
CASSRAPGTGVSTDTQYF
TGCGCCAGCAGCCGGGCCCCCGGGACAGGGGTAAGCACAGATACGCAGTATTTT
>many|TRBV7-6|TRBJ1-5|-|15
CASSQEPGGNQPQHF
TGTGCCAGCAGCCAAGAGCCGGGGGGAAATCAGCCCCAGCATTTT
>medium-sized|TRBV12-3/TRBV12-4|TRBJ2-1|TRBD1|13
CASSLDRIGEQFF
TGTGCCAGCAGTTTGGACAGGATCGGTGAGCAGTTCTTC
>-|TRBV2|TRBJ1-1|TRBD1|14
CASRGQGLHTEAFF
TGTGCCAGCAGGGGACAGGGGCTGCACACTGAAGCTTTCTTT
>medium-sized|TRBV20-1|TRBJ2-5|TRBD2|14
CSARKGGGQETQYF
TGCAGTGCTAGAAAGGGCGGGGGTCAAGAGACCCAGTACTTC
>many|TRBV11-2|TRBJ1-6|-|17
CASSLVPESSYNSPLHF
TGTGCCAGCAGCTTAGTACCGGAGAGCTCCTATAATTCACCCCTCCACTTT
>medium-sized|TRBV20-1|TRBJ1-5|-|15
CSARPSGRIHQPQHF
TGCAGTGCTAGACCCTCGGGACGGATCCATCAGCCCCAGCATTTT
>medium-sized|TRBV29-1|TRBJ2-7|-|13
CSVVEGSPYEQYF
TGCAGCGTTGTTGAAGGGTCCCCCTACGAGCAGTACTTC
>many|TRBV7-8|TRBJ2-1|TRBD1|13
CASSSTGEGGQFF
TGTGCCAGCAGCTCCACAGGGGAAGGGGGGCAGTTCTTC
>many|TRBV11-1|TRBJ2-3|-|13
CASSRDFTDTQYF
TGTGCCAGCAGCCGGGACTTCACAGATACGCAGTATTTT
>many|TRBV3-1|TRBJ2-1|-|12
CASSVPFDEQFF
TGTGCCAGCAGCGTACCTTTCGATGAGCAGTTCTTC
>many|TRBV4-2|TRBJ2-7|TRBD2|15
CASSPWTSGDYEQYF
TGTGCCAGCAGCCCTTGGACTAGCGGGGACTACGAGCAGTACTTC
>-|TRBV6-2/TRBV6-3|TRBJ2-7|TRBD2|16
CASRSGTSGRAREQYF
TGTGCCAGCAGATCCGGGACTAGCGGGAGGGCCCGGGAGCAGTACTTC
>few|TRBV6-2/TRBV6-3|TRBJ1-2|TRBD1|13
CATGQGGTYGYTF
TGTGCCACCGGACAGGGCGGAACCTATGGCTACACCTTC
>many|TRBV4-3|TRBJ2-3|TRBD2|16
CASSSGLAGSTDTQYF
TGCGCCAGCAGCTCCGGACTAGCGGGTAGCACAGATACGCAGTATTTT
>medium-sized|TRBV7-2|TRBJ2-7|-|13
CASTLGQGGEQYF
TGTGCCAGCACGTTGGGGCAGGGGGGCGAGCAGTACTTC
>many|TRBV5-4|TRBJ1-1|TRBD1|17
CASSLGFGDARGTEAFF
TGTGCCAGCAGCTTGGGCTTCGGAGATGCCAGGGGGACTGAAGCTTTCTTT
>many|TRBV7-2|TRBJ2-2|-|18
CASSFPAGGGQRTGELFF
TGTGCCAGCAGCTTCCCCGCTGGCGGGGGACAACGCACCGGGGAGCTGTTTTTT
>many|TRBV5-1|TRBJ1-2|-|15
CASSPGQNASYGYTF
TGCGCCAGCAGCCCCGGGCAGAATGCCTCCTATGGCTACACCTTC
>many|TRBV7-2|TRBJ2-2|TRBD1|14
CASRDRGGTGELFF
TGTGCCAGCCGGGACAGGGGGGGCACCGGGGAGCTGTTTTTT
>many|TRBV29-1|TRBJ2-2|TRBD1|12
CSVGTGGRELFF
TGCAGCGTCGGGACAGGGGGACGGGAGCTGTTTTTT
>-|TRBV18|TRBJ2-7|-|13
CASSPPSGYEQYF
TGTGCCAGCTCACCACCCTCCGGTTACGAGCAGTACTTC
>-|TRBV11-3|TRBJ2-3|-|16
CASSLGGGSVADTQYF
TGTGCCAGCAGCTTAGGAGGGGGAAGTGTTGCAGATACGCAGTATTTT
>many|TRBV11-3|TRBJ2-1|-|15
CASSPGAGAYNEQFF
TGTGCCAGCAGCCCCGGTGCGGGCGCCTACAATGAGCAGTTCTTC
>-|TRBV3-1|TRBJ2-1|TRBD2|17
CASSPWVSGGSLNEQFF
TGTGCCAGCAGCCCCTGGGTTAGCGGGGGGAGCCTCAATGAGCAGTTCTTC
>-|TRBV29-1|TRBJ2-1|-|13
CSVDHPSVTEQFF
TGCAGCGTTGACCACCCTAGCGTCACTGAGCAGTTCTTC
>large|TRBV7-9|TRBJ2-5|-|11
CASNEVETQYF
TGTGCCAGCAACGAAGTTGAGACCCAGTACTTC
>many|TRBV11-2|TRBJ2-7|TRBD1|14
CASSLAQGTYEQYF
TGTGCCAGCAGCTTAGCACAGGGGACCTACGAGCAGTACTTC
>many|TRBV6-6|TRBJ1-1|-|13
CASSYSLNTEAFF
TGTGCCAGCAGTTACAGCCTGAACACTGAAGCTTTCTTT
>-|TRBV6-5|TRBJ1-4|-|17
CASSPSPPGGPLEKLLF
TGTGCCAGCAGCCCATCGCCGCCCGGGGGGCCTCTCGAAAAACTGCTTTTT